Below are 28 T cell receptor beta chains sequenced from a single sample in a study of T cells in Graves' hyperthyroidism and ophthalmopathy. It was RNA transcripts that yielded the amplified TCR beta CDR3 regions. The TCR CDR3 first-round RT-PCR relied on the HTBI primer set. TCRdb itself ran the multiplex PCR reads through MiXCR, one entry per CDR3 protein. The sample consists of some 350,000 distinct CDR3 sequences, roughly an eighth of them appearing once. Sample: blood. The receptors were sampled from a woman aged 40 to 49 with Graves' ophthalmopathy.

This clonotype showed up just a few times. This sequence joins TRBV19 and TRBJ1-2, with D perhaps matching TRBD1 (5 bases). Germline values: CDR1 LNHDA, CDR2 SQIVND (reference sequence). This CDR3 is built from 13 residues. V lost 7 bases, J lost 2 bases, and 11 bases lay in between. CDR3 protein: CASTTGANYGYTF. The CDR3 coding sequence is TGTGCCAGTACCACCGGGGCCAACTATGGCTACACCTTC.

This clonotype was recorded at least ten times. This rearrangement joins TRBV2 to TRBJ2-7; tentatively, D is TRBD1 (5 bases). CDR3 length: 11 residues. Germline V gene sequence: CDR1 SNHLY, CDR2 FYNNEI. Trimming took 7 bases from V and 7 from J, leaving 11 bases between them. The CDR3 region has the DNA TGTGCCAGCATTAGGACACTGGAGCAGTACTTC. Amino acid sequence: CASIRTLEQYF.

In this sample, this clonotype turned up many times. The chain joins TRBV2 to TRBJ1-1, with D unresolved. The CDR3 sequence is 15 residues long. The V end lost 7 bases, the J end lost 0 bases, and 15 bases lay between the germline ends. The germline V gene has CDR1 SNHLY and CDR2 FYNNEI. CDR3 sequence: CASIRQAAVNTEAFF. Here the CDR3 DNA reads TGTGCCAGCATTCGTCAGGCAGCAGTGAACACTGAAGCTTTCTTT.

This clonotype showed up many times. The chain's CDR3 is CASSPNRGYNQPQHF. The CDR3 DNA follows: TGTGCCAGCAGTCCTAACAGGGGGTACAATCAGCCCCAGCATTTT. The rearrangement uses TRBV28 and TRBJ1-5; TRBD1 matches 8 bases. This CDR3 contains 15 residues. Germline V gene sequence: CDR1 MDHEN, CDR2 SYDVKM. V lost 5 bases and J lost 3; bases outside the gene matches: 6.

DNA for the CDR3: TGCAGTGCTATCCCCCATGCTAGCCCCAGCTCCTACAATGAGCAGTTCTTC. This encodes CSAIPHASPSSYNEQFF. The V call is TRBV20-1, the J call TRBJ2-1, with a possible D match to TRBD2 (5 bases). The germline V gene has CDR1 DFQATT and CDR2 SNEGSKA (reference sequence). Deletions cut 4 bases from V and 0 bases from J, with 19 bases between. The CDR3 consists of 17 residues.

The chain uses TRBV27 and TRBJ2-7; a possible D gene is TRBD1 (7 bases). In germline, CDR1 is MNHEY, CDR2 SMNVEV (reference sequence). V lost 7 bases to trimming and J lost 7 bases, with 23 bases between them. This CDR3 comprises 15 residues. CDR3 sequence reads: CASTTRGKGAGEQYF. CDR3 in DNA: TGTGCCAGCACCACCCGCGGGAAGGGGGCGGGTGAGCAGTACTTC.

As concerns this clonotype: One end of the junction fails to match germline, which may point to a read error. The CDR3 DNA is TGTGCCAGCGGTTTTTCAGTTCGTTCACCCCTCCACTTT. It is translated as CASGFSVRSPLHF. This chain connects TRBV27 to TRBJ1-6; D not certain. CDR3 length equals 13 residues. From germline, CDR1 is MNHEY and CDR2 SMNVEV (reference sequence).

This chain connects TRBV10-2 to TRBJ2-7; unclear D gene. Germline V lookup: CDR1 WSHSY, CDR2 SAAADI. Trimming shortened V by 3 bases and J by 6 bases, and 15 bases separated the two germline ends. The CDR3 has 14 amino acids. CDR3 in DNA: TGCGCCAGCAGTGACTCGGGTATCCCCGCCGAGCAGTACTTC. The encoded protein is CASSDSGIPAEQYF.

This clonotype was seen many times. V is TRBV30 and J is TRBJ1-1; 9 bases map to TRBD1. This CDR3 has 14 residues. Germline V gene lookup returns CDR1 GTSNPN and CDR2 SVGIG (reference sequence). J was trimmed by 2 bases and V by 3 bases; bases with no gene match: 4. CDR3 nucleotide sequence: TGTGCCTGGAGGAACAGGGGGCGCAACACTGAAGCTTTCTTT. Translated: CAWRNRGRNTEAFF.

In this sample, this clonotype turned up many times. The CDR3 coding sequence is TGTGCCAGCAGCGTAGGGGGGGAACCCTACGAGCAGTACTTC. Translation gives CASSVGGEPYEQYF. V and J are TRBV9 and TRBJ2-7; possibly TRBD2 for D (6 bases). Between the trimmed V and J ends, which lost 0 bases and 2 bases, there was a span of 9 bases. Per the germline V gene, CDR1 is SGDLS and CDR2 is YYNGEE. The length of the CDR3 is 14 residues.

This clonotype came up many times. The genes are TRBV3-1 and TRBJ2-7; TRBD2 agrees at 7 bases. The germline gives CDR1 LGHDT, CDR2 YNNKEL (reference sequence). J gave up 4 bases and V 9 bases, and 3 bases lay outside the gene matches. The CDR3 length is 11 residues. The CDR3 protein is CASNGGYEQYF. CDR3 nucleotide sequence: TGTGCCAGTAACGGGGGGTACGAGCAGTACTTC.

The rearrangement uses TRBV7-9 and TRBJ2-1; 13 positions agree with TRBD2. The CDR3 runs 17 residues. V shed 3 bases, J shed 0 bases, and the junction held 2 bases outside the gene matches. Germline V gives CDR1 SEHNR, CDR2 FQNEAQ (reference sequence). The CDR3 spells CASSFRTSGSSYNEQFF. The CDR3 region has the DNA TGTGCCAGCAGCTTCCGGACTAGCGGGAGCTCCTACAATGAGCAGTTCTTC.

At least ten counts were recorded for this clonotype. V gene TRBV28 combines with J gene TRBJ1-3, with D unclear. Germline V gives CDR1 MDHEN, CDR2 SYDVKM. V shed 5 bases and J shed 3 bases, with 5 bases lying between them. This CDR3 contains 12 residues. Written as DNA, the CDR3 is TGTGCCAGCAGTAGACTTGGAAACACCATATATTTT. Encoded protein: CASSRLGNTIYF.

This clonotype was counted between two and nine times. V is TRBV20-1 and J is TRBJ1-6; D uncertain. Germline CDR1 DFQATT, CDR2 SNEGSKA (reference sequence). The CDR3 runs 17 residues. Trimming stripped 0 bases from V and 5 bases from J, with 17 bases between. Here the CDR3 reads CSARELARSSNNSPLHF. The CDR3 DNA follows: TGCAGTGCTAGAGAACTGGCCAGGAGTTCAAATAATTCACCCCTCCACTTT.

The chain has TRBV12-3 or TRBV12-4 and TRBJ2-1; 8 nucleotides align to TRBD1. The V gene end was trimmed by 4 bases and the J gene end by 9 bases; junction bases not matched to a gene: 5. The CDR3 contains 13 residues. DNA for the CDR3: TGTGCCAGCAGTTCGACAGGGGTAACTGAGCAGTTCTTC. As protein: CASSSTGVTEQFF.

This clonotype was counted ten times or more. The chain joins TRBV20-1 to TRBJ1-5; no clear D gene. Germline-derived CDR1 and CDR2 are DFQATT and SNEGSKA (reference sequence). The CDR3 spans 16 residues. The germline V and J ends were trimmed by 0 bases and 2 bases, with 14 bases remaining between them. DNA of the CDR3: TGCAGTGCTAGAGAATCCAGGAAGGGTGGCAATCAGCCCCAGCATTTT. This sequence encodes CSARESRKGGNQPQHF.

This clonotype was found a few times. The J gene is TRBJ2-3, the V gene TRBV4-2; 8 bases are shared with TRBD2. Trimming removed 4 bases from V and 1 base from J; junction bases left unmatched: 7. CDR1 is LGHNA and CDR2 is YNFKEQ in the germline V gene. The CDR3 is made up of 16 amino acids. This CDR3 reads CASSPLDGGGTDTQYF. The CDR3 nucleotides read TGTGCCAGCAGCCCATTAGACGGGGGGGGCACAGATACGCAGTATTTT.

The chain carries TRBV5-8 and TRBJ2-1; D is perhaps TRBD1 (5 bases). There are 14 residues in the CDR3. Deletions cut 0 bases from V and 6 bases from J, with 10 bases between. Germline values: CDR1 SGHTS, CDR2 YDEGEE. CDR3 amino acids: CASSLAYQGNEQFF. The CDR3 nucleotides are TGTGCCAGCAGCTTGGCCTATCAGGGCAATGAGCAGTTCTTC.

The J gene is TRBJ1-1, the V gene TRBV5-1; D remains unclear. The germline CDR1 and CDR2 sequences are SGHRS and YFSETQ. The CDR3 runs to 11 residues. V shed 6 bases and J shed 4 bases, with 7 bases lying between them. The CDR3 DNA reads TGCGCCAGCATTTTGTTCACTGAAGCTTTCTTT. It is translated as CASILFTEAFF.

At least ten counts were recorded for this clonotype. DNA of the CDR3: TGTGCCAGCAGGACTTGGTTGGCGACAGATACGCAGTATTTT. It translates to CASRTWLATDTQYF. The genes are TRBV27 and TRBJ2-3; D is ambiguous. CDR3 size: 14 residues. Germline loops: CDR1 MNHEY, CDR2 SMNVEV (reference sequence). V gave up 6 bases and J gave up 3 bases, with 13 bases separating them.

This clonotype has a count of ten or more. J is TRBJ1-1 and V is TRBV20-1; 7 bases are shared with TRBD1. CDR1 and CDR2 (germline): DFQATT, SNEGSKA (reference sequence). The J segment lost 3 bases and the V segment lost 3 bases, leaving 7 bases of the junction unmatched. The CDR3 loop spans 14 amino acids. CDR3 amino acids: CSASSQGRDTEAFF. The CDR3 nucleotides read TGCAGTGCTAGCTCACAGGGGCGGGACACTGAAGCTTTCTTT.

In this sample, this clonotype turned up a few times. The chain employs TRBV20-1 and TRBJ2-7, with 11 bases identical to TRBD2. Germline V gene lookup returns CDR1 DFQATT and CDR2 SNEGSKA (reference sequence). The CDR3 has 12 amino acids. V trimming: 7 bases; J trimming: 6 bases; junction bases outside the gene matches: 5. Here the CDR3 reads CSGSGRALEQYF. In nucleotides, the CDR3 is TGCAGTGGTAGCGGGAGGGCTCTCGAGCAGTACTTC.

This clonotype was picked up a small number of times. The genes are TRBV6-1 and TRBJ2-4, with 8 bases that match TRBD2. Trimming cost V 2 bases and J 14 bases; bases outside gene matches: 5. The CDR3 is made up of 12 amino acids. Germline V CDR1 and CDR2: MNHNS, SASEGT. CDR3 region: CASSESAGREYF. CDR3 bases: TGTGCCAGCAGTGAATCAGCCGGGAGGGAGTACTTC.

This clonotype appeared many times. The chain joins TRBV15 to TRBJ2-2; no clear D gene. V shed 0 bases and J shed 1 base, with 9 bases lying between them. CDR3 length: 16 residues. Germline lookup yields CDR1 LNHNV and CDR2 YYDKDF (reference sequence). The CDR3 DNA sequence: TGTGCCACCAGCAGAGATCATCTTCGGAACACCGGGGAGCTGTTTTTT. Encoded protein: CATSRDHLRNTGELFF.

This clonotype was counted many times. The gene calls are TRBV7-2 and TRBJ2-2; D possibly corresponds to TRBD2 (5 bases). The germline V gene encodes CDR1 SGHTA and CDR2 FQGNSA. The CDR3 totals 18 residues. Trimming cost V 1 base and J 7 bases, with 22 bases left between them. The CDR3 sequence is CASSLGARTKRAIGELFF. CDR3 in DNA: TGTGCCAGCAGCTTAGGGGCTCGTACTAAGAGGGCGATCGGGGAGCTGTTTTTT.

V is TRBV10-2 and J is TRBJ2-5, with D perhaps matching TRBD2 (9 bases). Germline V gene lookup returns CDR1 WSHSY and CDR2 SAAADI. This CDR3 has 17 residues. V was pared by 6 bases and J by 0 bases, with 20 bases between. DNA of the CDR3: TGCGCCAGCAGAAAGGACAGGGCGGGAGGGTACCAAGAGACCCAGTACTTC. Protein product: CASRKDRAGGYQETQYF.

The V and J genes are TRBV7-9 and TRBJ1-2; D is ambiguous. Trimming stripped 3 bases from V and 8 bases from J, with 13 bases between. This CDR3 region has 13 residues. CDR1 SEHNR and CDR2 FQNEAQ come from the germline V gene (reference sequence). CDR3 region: CASSFIGPAGYTF. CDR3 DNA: TGTGCCAGCAGCTTTATAGGACCGGCGGGCTACACCTTC.

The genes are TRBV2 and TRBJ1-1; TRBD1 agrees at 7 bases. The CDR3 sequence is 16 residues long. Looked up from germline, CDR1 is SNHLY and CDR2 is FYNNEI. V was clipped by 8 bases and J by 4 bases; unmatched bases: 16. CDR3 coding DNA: TGTGCCAGCGGTCCCAGGGGGGGGGAATGGGGCACTGAAGCTTTCTTT. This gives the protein CASGPRGGEWGTEAFF.